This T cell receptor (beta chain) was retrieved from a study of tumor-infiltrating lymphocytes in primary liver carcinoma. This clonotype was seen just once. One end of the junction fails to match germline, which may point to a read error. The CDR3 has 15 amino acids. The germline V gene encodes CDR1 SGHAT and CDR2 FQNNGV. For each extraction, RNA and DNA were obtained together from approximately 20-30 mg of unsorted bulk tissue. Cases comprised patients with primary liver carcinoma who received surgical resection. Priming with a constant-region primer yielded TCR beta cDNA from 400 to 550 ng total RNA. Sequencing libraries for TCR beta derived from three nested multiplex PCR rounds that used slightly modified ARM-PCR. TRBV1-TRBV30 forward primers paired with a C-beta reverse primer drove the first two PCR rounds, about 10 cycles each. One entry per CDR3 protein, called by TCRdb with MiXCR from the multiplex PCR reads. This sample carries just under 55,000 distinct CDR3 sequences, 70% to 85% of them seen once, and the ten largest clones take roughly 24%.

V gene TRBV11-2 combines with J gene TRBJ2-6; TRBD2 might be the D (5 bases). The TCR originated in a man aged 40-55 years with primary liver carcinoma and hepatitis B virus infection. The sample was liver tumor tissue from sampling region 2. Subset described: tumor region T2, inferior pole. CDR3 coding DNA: TGTGCCAGCAGCTGTGGACTCTCTGGGACCAACGTCCTGACTTTC. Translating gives CASSCGLSGTNVLTF. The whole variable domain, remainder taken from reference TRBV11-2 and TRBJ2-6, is EAGVAQSPRYKIIEKRQSVAFWCNPISGHATLYWYQQILGQGPKLLIQFQNNGVVDDSQLPKDRFSAERLKGVDSTLKIQPAKLEDSAVYLCASSCGLSGTNVLTFGAGSRLTVL.